The source of this T cell receptor beta chain is a study of regulatory T cells in long-lasting Graves disease. Study results and caveats: Whereas new patients shared 966 public clonotypes, persistent patients shared more, at 2,500 to 3,500.

Time point in this sample: newly diagnosed GD, antithyroid drugs for less than 3 months. From PBMCs, RNA was extracted and then used to make the TCR library. Assembly of TCR beta libraries relied on iRepertoire HTBI primers together with Arm-PCR of CDR3 regions. TCRdb processed the multiplex PCR reads anew with MiXCR; each CDR3 protein has one entry. The sample lists 200,000 to 300,000 distinct CDR3 sequences, over 20% occurring once. V lost 5 bases and J lost 7, with 15 bases in between. The CDR3 runs 14 residues. The germline V gene encodes CDR1 SGHAT and CDR2 FQNNGV. This clonotype has a count of ten or more. Its antigen is undetermined.

The specimen was peripheral blood mononuclear cells (PBMCs), collected at new diagnosis, from a patient treated with antithyroid drugs. The source is a female donor with Graves disease. This chain uses TRBV11-2 with TRBJ2-1; D is perhaps TRBD1 (5 bases). The CDR3 protein is CASSPFAGLNEQFF. The CDR3 bases are TGTGCCAGCAGCCCTTTTGCAGGGTTAAATGAGCAGTTCTTC.